This TCR beta chain derives from a study of shared clonotypes between healthy human individuals. Overall study: The cohort comprised a couple of women and a few men. Their ages spanned 18 to 49 years.

The protocol was immunoSEQ multiplex PCR, while the TCRdb copy is restricted to in-frame clones and leaves out a portion. This sample has 2 million to 2.5 million clones, with approximately 90% found just once. All participating donors were Caucasian adults from Nashville, Tennessee. The material sequenced was naive CD4+ T cells from PBMCs. Described subset: CD45RA+ positively selected. This clonotype was sampled from a man younger than 30 in good health. Some clones in this sample may be carry-over from other donors' samples.

The CDR3 is CASSLGASGRLQETQYF. For the CDR3, the DNA is TGCGCCAGCAGCTTGGGTGCTAGCGGGAGGCTCCAAGAGACCCAGTACTTC. The chain links TRBV5-1 to TRBJ2-5; the match to TRBD2 covers 11 bases. J lost 1 base, V lost 0 bases, and 5 bases had no gene match. Germline V gene data show CDR1 as SGHRS and CDR2 as YFSETQ. CDR3 length equals 17 residues.